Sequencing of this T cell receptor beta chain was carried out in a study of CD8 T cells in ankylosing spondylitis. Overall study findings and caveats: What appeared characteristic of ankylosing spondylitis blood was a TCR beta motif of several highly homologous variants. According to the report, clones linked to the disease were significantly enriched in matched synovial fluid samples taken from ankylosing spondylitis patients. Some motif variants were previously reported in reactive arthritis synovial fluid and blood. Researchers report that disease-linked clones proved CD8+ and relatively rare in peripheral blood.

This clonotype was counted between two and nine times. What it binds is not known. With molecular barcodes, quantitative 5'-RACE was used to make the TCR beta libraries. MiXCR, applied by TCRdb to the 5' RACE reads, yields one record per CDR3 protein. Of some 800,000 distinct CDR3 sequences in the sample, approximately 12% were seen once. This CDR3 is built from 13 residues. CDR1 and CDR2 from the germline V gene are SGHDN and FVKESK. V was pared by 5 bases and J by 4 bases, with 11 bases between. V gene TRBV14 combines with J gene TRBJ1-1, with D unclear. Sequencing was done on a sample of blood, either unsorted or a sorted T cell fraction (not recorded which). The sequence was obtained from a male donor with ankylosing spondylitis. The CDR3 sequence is CASSVMGSTEAFF. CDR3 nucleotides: TGTGCCAGCAGCGTCATGGGGTCCACTGAAGCTTTCTTT.